This T cell receptor (beta chain) was captured in a study of blood T cell repertoires in COVID-19. Trimming stripped 0 bases from V and 6 bases from J, with 13 bases between. The germline CDR1 and CDR2 sequences are ENHRY and SYGVKD. The CDR3 extends over 15 amino acids. TCRdb keeps only in-frame clones here, not all; method: immunoSEQ multiplex PCR. The sample carries 150,000 or so clones, approximately 80% recorded once. This clone was seen only a few times. The sample comprised peripheral blood. The chain links TRBV10-3 to TRBJ2-3, with a possible D match to TRBD1 (8 bases). This clonotype was obtained from a woman of 80 years or more with acute or convalescent COVID-19. The CDR3 DNA sequence: TGTGCCATCAGTGAGTCGAACAGGGGGGGCGATACGCAGTATTTT. Its protein is CAISESNRGGDTQYF.